The clone carrying this T cell receptor beta chain was seen a single time. Its antigen is as yet unknown. The sample comes from a study of T cell responses to AZD1222 COVID-19 vaccine. Clones were read by immunoSEQ multiplex PCR, and TCRdb kept only the in-frame ones, dropping some. The profile shows about 82,000 clones, approximately 90% of them singletons. Germline CDR1 reads SGHDT; CDR2 reads YYEEEE. The CDR3 is 18 residues long. The V segment lost 3 bases and the J segment 5 bases; nucleotides outside the gene matches: 18. The study, taken as a whole, reports: In all cases, repertoires were sampled only after the peak T cell response. After two AZD1222 doses, spike-specific TCR breadth and depth rose versus day 0. Unmutated regions of variants are reportedly targeted by nearly half of spike-specific TCRs.

This sequence was found in an adult in good health. The material was peripheral blood, obtained on day 0 of AZD1222 vaccination. V gene TRBV5-6 combines with J gene TRBJ2-7; TRBD1 matches at 9 bases. CDR3 coding DNA: TGTGCCAGCAGCTCGGCCGAGATGGGGGACAGGGAGGTGGACGAGCAGTACTTC. Its translation: CASSSAEMGDREVDEQYF.